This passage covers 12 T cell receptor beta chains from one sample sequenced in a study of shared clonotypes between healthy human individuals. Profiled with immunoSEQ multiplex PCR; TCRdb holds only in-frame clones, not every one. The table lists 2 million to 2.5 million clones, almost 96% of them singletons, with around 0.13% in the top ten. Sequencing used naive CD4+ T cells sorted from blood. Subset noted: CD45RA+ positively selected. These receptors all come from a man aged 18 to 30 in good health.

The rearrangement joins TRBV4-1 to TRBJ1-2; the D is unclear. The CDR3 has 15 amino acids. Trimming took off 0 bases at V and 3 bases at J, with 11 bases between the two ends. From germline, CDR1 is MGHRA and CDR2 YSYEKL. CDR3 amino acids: CASSQDGRADYGYTF. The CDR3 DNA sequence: TGCGCCAGCAGCCAAGATGGAAGGGCAGACTATGGCTACACCTTC.

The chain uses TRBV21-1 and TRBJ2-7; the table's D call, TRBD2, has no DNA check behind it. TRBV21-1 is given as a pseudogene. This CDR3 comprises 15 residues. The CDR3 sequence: CASSTTSGGDYEQYF. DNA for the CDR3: TGTGCCAGCAGTACGACTAGCGGGGGAGACTACGAGCAGTACTTC.

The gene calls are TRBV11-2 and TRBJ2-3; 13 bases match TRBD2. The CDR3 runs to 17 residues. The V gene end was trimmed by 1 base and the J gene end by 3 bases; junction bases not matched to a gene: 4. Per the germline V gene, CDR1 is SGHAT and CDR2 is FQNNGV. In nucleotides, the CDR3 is TGTGCCAGCAGCTTAGGATTGGGACTAGCGGGGACAGATACGCAGTATTTT. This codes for CASSLGLGLAGTDTQYF.

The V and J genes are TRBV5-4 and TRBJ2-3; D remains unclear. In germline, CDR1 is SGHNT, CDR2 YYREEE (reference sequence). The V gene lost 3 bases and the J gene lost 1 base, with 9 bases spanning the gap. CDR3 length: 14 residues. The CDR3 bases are TGTGCCAGCAGCTCCGCCACAGGCACAGATACGCAGTATTTT. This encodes CASSSATGTDTQYF. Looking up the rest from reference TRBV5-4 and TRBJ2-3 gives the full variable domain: ETGVTQSPTHLIKTRGQQVTLRCSSQSGHNTVSWYQQALGQGPQFIFQYYREEENGRGNFPPRFSGLQFPNYSSELNVNALELDDSALYLCASSSATGTDTQYFGPGTRLTVL.

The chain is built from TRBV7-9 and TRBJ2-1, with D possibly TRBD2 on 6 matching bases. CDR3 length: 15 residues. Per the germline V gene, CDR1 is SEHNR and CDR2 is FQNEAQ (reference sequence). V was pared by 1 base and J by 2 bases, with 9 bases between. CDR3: CASSLGAGTYNEQFF. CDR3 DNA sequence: TGTGCCAGCAGCTTAGGGGCGGGAACCTACAATGAGCAGTTCTTC.

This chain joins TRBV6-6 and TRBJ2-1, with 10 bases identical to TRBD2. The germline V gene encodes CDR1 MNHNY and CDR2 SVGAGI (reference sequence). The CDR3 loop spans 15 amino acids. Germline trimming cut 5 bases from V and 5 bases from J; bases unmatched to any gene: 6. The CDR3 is CASSPPSGGHNEQFF. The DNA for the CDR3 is TGTGCCAGCAGTCCCCCTAGCGGGGGCCACAATGAGCAGTTCTTC.

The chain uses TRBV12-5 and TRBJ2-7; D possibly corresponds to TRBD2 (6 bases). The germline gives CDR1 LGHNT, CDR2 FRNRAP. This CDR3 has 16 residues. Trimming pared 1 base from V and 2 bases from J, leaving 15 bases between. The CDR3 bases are TGTGCTAGTGGTTTGGATCGGGGACTCGGCGCCTACGAGCAGTACTTC. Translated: CASGLDRGLGAYEQYF.

The CDR3 is CASSGTGLVYEQFF. The CDR3 DNA follows: TGTGCCAGCAGTGGGACGGGACTAGTCTATGAGCAGTTCTTC. The genes are TRBV6-1 and TRBJ2-1, with 8 bases fitting TRBD2. CDR3 length: 14 amino acids. Germline V gives CDR1 MNHNS, CDR2 SASEGT. After removal of 4 bases from V and 8 bases from J, the junction contained 7 bases not matched to a gene.

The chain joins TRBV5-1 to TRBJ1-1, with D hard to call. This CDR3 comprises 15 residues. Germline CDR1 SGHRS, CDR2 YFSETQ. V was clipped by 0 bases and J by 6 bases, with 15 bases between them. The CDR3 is CASSLVPGTFPEAFF. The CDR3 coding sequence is TGCGCCAGCAGCTTGGTTCCAGGCACGTTCCCTGAAGCTTTCTTT.

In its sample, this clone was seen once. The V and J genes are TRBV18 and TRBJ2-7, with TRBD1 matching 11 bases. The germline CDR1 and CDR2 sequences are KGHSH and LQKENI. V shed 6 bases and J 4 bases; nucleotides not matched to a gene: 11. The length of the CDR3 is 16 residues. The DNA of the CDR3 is TGTGCCAGCTCCGGAATGCAGGGACAGGGGGTATACGAGCAGTACTTC. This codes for CASSGMQGQGVYEQYF.

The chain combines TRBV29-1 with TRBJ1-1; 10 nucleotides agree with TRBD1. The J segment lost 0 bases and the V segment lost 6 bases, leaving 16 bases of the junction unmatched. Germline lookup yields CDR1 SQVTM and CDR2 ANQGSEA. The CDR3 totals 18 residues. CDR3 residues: CSVRPPGTGVNMNTEAFF. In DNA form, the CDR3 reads TGCAGCGTCCGACCCCCGGGGACAGGGGTAAACATGAACACTGAAGCTTTCTTT.

CDR3 sequence: CASSLRDSGFTEAFF. DNA for the CDR3: TGCGCCAGCAGCTTGAGGGACTCGGGGTTCACTGAAGCTTTCTTT. The genes are TRBV5-1 and TRBJ1-1; a possible D gene is TRBD1 (5 bases). This CDR3 has 15 residues. CDR1 and CDR2 (germline): SGHRS, YFSETQ. V lost 1 base, J lost 4 bases, and 14 bases lay in between.